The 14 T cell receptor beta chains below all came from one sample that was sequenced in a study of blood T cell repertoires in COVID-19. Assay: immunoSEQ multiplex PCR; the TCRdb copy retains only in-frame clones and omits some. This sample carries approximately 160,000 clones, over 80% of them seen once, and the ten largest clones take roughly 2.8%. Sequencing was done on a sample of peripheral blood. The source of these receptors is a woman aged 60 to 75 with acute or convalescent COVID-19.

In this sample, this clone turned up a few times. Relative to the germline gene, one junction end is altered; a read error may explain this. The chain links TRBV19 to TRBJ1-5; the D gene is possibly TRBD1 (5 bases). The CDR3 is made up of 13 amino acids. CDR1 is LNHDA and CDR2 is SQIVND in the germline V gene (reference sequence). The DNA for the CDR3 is TGTGCCAGCACACAGGTTCCCAATCAACCCCAGCATTTT. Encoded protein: CASTQVPNQPQHF.

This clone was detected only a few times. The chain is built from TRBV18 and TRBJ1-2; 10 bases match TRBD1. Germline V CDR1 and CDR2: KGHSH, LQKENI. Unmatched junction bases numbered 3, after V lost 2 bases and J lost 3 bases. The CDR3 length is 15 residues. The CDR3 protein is CASSPGTGAHYGYTF. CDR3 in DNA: TGTGCCAGCTCACCAGGGACAGGGGCGCACTATGGCTACACCTTC. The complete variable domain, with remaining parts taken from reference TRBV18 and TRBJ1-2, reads NAGVMQNPRHLVRRRGQEARLRCSPMKGHSHVYWYRQLPEEGLKFMVYLQKENIIDESGMPKERFSAEFPKEGPSILRIQQVVRGDSAAYFCASSPGTGAHYGYTFGSGTRLTVV.

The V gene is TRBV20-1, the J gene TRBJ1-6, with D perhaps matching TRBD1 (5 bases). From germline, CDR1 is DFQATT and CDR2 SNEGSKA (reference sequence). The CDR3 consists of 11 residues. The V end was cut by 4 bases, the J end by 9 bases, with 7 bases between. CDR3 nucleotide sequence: TGCAGTGCTAAGGGGTTTTCACCCCTCCACTTT. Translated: CSAKGFSPLHF.

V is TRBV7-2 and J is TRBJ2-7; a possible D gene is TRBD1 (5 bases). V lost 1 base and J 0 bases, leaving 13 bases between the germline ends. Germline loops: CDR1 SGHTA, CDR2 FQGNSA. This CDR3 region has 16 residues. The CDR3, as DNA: TGTGCCAGCAGCTTAGGGGTAGGGGTTCCCTCCTACGAGCAGTACTTC. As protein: CASSLGVGVPSYEQYF.

CDR3 nucleotide sequence: TGTGCCAGCGGGCCAGGAAGCCACTATGGCTACACCTTC. It codes for CASGPGSHYGYTF. V and J are TRBV27 and TRBJ1-2; no firm D call. V was trimmed by 8 bases and J by 3 bases, leaving 13 bases between them. The germline gives CDR1 MNHEY, CDR2 SMNVEV (reference sequence). The CDR3 length is 13 residues.

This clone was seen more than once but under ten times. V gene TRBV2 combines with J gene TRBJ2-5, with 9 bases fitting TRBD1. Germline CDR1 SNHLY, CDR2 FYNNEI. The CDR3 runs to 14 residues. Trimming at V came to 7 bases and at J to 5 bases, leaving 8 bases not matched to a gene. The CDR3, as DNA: TGTGCCAGCACTCCGAGGGACAGGGACGAGACCCAGTACTTC. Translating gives CASTPRDRDETQYF.

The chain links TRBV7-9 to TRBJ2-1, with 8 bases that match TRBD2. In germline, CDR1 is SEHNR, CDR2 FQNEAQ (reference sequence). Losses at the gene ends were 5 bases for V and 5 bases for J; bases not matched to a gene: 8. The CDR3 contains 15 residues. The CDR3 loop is CASSPPGGKNNEQFF. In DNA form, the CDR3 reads TGTGCCAGCAGCCCCCCGGGGGGGAAAAACAATGAGCAGTTCTTC. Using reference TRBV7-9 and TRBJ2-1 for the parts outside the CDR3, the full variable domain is DTGVSQNPRHKITKRGQNVTFRCDPISEHNRLYWYRQTLGQGPEFLTYFQNEAQLEKSRLLSDRFSAERPKGSFSTLEIQRTEQGDSAMYLCASSPPGGKNNEQFFGPGTRLTVL.

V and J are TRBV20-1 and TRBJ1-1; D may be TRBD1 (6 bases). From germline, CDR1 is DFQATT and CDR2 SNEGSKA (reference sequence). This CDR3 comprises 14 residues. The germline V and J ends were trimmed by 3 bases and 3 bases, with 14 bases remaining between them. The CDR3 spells CSASSGVGDTEAFF. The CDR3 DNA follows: TGCAGTGCTAGTTCAGGGGTGGGGGACACTGAAGCTTTCTTT.

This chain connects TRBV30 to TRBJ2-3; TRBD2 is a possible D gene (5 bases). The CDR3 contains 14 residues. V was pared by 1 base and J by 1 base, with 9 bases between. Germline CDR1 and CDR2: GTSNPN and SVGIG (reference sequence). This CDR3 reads CAWSASWGTDTQYF. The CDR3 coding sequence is TGTGCCTGGAGTGCTAGCTGGGGCACAGATACGCAGTATTTT.

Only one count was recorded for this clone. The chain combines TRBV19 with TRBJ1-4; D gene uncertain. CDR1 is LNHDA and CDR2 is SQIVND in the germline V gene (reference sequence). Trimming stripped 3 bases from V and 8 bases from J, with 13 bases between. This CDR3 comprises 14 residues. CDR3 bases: TGTGCCAGTAGTATGGGCGGGTCGGGGGAAAAACTGTTTTTT. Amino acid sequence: CASSMGGSGEKLFF.

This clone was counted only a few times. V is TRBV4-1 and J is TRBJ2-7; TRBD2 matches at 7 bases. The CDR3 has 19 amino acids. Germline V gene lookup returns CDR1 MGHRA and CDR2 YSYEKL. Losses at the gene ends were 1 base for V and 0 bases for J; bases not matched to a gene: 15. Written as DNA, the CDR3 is TGCGCCAGCAGCCAAGCTATTTCGCTAGCGGCATACAACTCCTACGAGCAGTACTTC. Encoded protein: CASSQAISLAAYNSYEQYF.

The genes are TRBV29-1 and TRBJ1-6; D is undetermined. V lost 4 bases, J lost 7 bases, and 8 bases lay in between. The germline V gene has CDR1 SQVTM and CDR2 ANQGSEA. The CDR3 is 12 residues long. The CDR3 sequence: CSVGGQNSPLHF. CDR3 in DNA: TGCAGCGTTGGAGGGCAGAATTCACCCCTCCACTTT.

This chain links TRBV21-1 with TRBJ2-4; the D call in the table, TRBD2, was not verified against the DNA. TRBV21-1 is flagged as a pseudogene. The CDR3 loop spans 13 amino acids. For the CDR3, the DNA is TGTGCCAGCAGCAAAGAGACGGCGGGACGACAGTACTTC. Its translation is CASSKETAGRQYF.

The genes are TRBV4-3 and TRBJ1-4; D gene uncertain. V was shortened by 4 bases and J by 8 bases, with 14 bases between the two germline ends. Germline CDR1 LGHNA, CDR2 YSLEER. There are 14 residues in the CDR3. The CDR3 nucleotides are TGCGCCAGCAGCCCCGGAGGGTTAGGGGAAAAACTGTTTTTT. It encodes CASSPGGLGEKLFF.